This section outlines one T cell receptor (beta chain) sequence together with its context. Antigen specificity is unknown. The data were taken from a study of Ad26.COV2.S vaccination and SARS-CoV-2 variants. Study observations and caveats: After vaccination, reports described spike-specific CD8+ and CD4+ T cell responses as showing substantial breadth. Vaccinated and placebo-treated recipients had similar non-spike TCR breadth.

The table came from immunoSEQ multiplex PCR; TCRdb's copy has only in-frame clones and leaves some out. The top ten hold 15% to 20% of the sample, which has over 85,000 clones, approximately 82% seen once. CDR1 and CDR2 from the germline V gene are SGHRS and YFSETQ. This CDR3 has 17 amino acids. Trimming removed 4 bases from V and 10 bases from J; junction bases left unmatched: 20. The chain links TRBV5-1 to TRBJ1-1, with 9 bases aligning to TRBD1. The TCR was taken from a human donor who had recovered from COVID-19. The sequencing used peripheral blood, collected after recovery from COVID-19. The CDR3 spells CASSLGIMGTGFEGAFF. The CDR3 nucleotides are TGCGCCAGCAGCCTAGGAATAATGGGGACAGGGTTCGAAGGAGCTTTCTTT.